The present T cell receptor (beta chain) was sequenced within a study of cytomegalovirus exposure and HLA in healthy donors. Study as a whole: It was reported in a later analysis that the 100 to 150 validation repertoires used the same platform as the approximately 600 first-cohort repertoires.

General study results and limits: Cytomegalovirus association was assigned to about 180 TCR beta chains. Reportedly, diagnosis of cytomegalovirus status by the classifier showed high specificity and sensitivity.

Note on this clone: As yet, its antigen is unknown.

CDR1 SNHLY and CDR2 FYNNEI come from the germline V gene. Trimming shortened V by 5 bases and J by 0 bases, and 3 bases separated the two germline ends. The CDR3 spans 12 residues. This table comes from immunoSEQ multiplex PCR, and its TCRdb copy is limited to in-frame clones, with some not included. The sample has about 200,000 clones; approximately 86% are singletons. This sequence originates from a woman younger than 30 in good health and CMV-seronegative. V usage is TRBV2 and J usage is TRBJ2-3; no clear D gene. Sequencing input: PBMCs. The CDR3 DNA sequence: TGTGCCAGCAGTACTAGCACAGATACGCAGTATTTT. Translating it yields CASSTSTDTQYF.